The rows below give T cell receptor beta chains drawn from one sample of a study of T cell responses to AZD1222 COVID-19 vaccine. The assay was immunoSEQ multiplex PCR, and TCRdb's table has in-frame clones only and misses some. Among approximately 60,000 clones listed, 76% were seen once. Sample: peripheral blood, taken on day 0 of AZD1222 vaccination. The receptor source for this set is an adult in good health. Each CDR3 is given with its conserved first and last residue. Fields, in order: V gene, CDR3 length, clone size, D gene, J gene, CDR3 DNA, CDR3 protein. The D gene is left open where the match is weak. Not every row has a clone size; where given, it reads once, few, many or a size class.

TRBV13	13	few	.	TRBJ2-3	TGTGCCAGCAGCTTTCCCCGGGGGGATACGCAGTATTTT	CASSFPRGDTQYF
TRBV19	16	.	.	TRBJ2-7	TGTGCCAGTAGTAGAAAAAGTGGGCCAGGGAGCTACGAGCAGTACTTC	CASSRKSGPGSYEQYF
TRBV7-2	15	.	.	TRBJ2-7	TGTGCCAGCAGCTTAAGGGCGCCGGGTTCCTACGAGCAGTACTTC	CASSLRAPGSYEQYF
TRBV20-1	14	.	.	TRBJ1-5	TGCAGTGCTAGTGGGGGTGGGAGCAATCAGCCCCAGCATTTT	CSASGGGSNQPQHF
TRBV23-1	16	once	.	TRBJ1-4	TGCGCCAGCAGTCAAGCCACAGGGATGGCTAATGAAAAACTGTTTTTT	CASSQATGMANEKLFF
TRBV11-2	15	.	.	TRBJ2-7	TGTGCCAGCACCTCACCGAGACGGAGCTCCTACGAGCAGTACTTC	CASTSPRRSSYEQYF
TRBV2	13	.	.	TRBJ2-6	TGTGCCAGCGCACGGGCTGGGGCCAACGTCCTGACTTTC	CASARAGANVLTF
TRBV6-5	15	.	.	TRBJ1-5	TGTGCCAGCGCCACCGTCCTTGTCGTCAATCAGCCCCAGCATTTT	CASATVLVVNQPQHF
TRBV28	16	.	TRBD1	TRBJ2-5	TGTGCCAGCAGCTGGGGGGACAGGGGGCGGGGAGAGACCCAGTACTTC	CASSWGDRGRGETQYF
TRBV11-2	11	.	.	TRBJ2-5	TGTGCCAGCAGGACCTCGGAGACCCAGTACTTC	CASRTSETQYF
TRBV5-5	12	few	.	TRBJ2-7	TGTGCCAGCAGCTTGGCTAAACATCAGGAATACTTC	CASSLAKHQEYF
TRBV7-5	15	once	.	TRBJ1-2	TGTGCCAGAAGCTTATCCCCCAGCAGATGTGACGGCTACACCTTC	CARSLSPSRCDGYTF
TRBV4-3	17	.	.	TRBJ1-4	TGCGCCAGCAGCCAAGAAGTAATGGGTCTGGCGGCTGAAAAACTGTTTTTT	CASSQEVMGLAAEKLFF
TRBV5-1	13	few	.	TRBJ1-2	TGCGCCAGCAGCTTGGGCCCTCAACGGAGCTACACCTTC	CASSLGPQRSYTF
TRBV11-3	15	.	.	TRBJ2-1	TGTGCCAGCAGCTTACTCCCAGGCGCCTTTGATGAGCAGTTCTTC	CASSLLPGAFDEQFF
TRBV27	16	.	TRBD1	TRBJ1-1	TGTGCCAGCAGTCCCAGGGACAGATCCTGGAACACTGAAGCTTTCTTT	CASSPRDRSWNTEAFF
TRBV19	15	.	TRBD2	TRBJ2-3	TGTGCCAGTAGTCCCCTGGGGGGGGTTACAGATACGCAGTATTTT	CASSPLGGVTDTQYF
TRBV6-2/TRBV6-3	16	.	TRBD2	TRBJ2-1	TGTGCCAGCAGTTACGCCGGGACTAGCGGGGACGATGAGCAGTTCTTC	CASSYAGTSGDDEQFF
TRBV30	14	.	TRBD1	TRBJ1-6	TGTGCCTGGAGCCCTGGACAGGGGTTTTCACCCCTCCACTTT	CAWSPGQGFSPLHF
TRBV5-6	16	.	TRBD2	TRBJ2-3	TGTGCCAGCAGCTTGAAAAGCGGGGGGGCCGCAGATACGCAGTATTTT	CASSLKSGGAADTQYF
TRBV10-3	15	.	.	TRBJ1-6	TGTGCCATCAGTGAGAGGGGGGATTATAATTCACCCCTCCACTTT	CAISERGDYNSPLHF
TRBV10-3	12	few	.	TRBJ2-1	TGTGCCATCAGTGGGGCCGCCAATGAGCAGTTCTTC	CAISGAANEQFF
TRBV6-2/TRBV6-3	12	.	.	TRBJ2-3	TGTGCCAGCAGTTACCTCACAGATACGCAGTATTTT	CASSYLTDTQYF
TRBV18	15	.	.	TRBJ1-3	TGTGCCAGCTCACCACCCTTGGGGCAAGGAAACACCATATATTTT	CASSPPLGQGNTIYF
TRBV3-1/TRBV3-2	13	.	.	TRBJ1-2	TGTGCCAGCAGCCTGGACGGGTTTAGAGGCTACACCTTC	CASSLDGFRGYTF
TRBV7-6	16	once	.	TRBJ2-7	TGTGCCAGCAGCTTAAAAGGGGACGAGGCCGACTACGAGCAGTACTTC	CASSLKGDEADYEQYF
TRBV5-4	14	.	.	TRBJ1-2	TGTGCCAGCAGCTTGGGAGGCAGGAGCGAAGGCTACACCTTC	CASSLGGRSEGYTF
TRBV28	14	.	.	TRBJ2-1	TGTGCCAGCAAGGGCGGAGGGGTCTACAATGAGCAGTTCTTC	CASKGGGVYNEQFF
TRBV5-1	12	.	.	TRBJ2-7	TGCGCCAGCAGCTCGCAGGGCTACGAGCAGTACTTC	CASSSQGYEQYF